This T cell receptor beta chain is from a study of OX40 agonist ivuxolimab in advanced cancers. Study as a whole: Of mixed ages from about 23 to 79 and averaging about 56 years, the group was approximately 84% male.

Overall study results and limits: On average, a greater number of expanded clones characterised CD8+ T cells relative to CD4+. At 0.1 to 3.0 mg/kg and by week 6, clonal expansion occurred in CD4+ and CD8+ blood T cells.

This clone appeared a few times. What it binds is unknown. Germline V gene lookup returns CDR1 SGHNT and CDR2 YYREEE (reference sequence). The CDR3 spans 16 residues. The V gene end was trimmed by 3 bases and the J gene end by 4 bases; junction bases not matched to a gene: 6. Here immunoSEQ multiplex PCR was the method, and the copy in TCRdb shows in-frame clones only, minus some. There are 40,000 to 60,000 clones in the sample; roughly 85% occur only once, and 7.9% lies in the top ten. The chain is built from TRBV5-4 and TRBJ2-1, with 11 nucleotides matching TRBD2. Specimen: CD4+ or CD8+ T cells sorted from blood, collected in a trial of the OX40 agonist ivuxolimab. The source of this sequence is an adult with an advanced solid tumor such as melanoma, head and neck, liver or kidney cancer. CDR3 in DNA: TGTGCCAGCAGCTCGCGGCGACTAGCGGGGTACAATGAGCAGTTCTTC. Protein sequence: CASSSRRLAGYNEQFF. Using reference TRBV5-4 and TRBJ2-1 for the parts outside the CDR3, the full variable domain is ETGVTQSPTHLIKTRGQQVTLRCSSQSGHNTVSWYQQALGQGPQFIFQYYREEENGRGNFPPRFSGLQFPNYSSELNVNALELDDSALYLCASSSRRLAGYNEQFFGPGTRLTVL.